The sample holds one count of the clone carrying this TCR beta chain. Sequencing was performed with immunoSEQ multiplex PCR; in TCRdb, only in-frame clones are kept and a portion is missing. The table records roughly 180,000 clones, about four fifths of them present only once. The data are from a study of blood T cell repertoires in COVID-19. About the research overall: T cells, B-cell-depleted T cells, or PBMCs provided the cDNA or gDNA that served as material.

The germline V gene has CDR1 SGHAT and CDR2 FQDESV (reference sequence). The CDR3 covers 13 residues. The V end lost 0 bases, the J end lost 5 bases, and 7 bases lay between the germline ends. This chain joins TRBV11-1 and TRBJ2-5; D remains unclear. This TCR came from a woman in her sixties or seventies with COVID-19, enrolled during active disease. The sequenced material came from peripheral blood. Here the CDR3 reads CASSLAGRETQYF. Written as DNA, the CDR3 is TGTGCCAGCAGCTTAGCGGGCCGGGAGACCCAGTACTTC. Variable domain in full (rest from reference TRBV11-1 and TRBJ2-5): EAEVAQSPRYKITEKSQAVAFWCDPISGHATLYWYRQILGQGPELLVQFQDESVVDDSQLPKDRFSAERLKGVDSTLKIQPAELGDSAMYLCASSLAGRETQYFGPGTRLLVL.